This is a list of T cell receptor beta chains from one sample in a study of T cell responses to AZD1222 COVID-19 vaccine. TCRdb's table, derived via immunoSEQ multiplex PCR, lists solely in-frame clones and lacks some. The repertoire holds more than 100,000 clones, with approximately 89% as singletons. The sequencing used peripheral blood, collected on day 0 of AZD1222 vaccination. The receptor set was obtained from an adult in good health. Both conserved end residues are part of each CDR3. The D gene is left open where the match is weak. Clone size is stated in some rows and not others, as once, few, many or a class when expanded.

TRBV9	-	TRBJ2-7	TRBD1	CASSAGQGANEQYF	TGTGCCAGCAGCGCCGGACAGGGGGCGAACGAGCAGTACTTC
TRBV7-2	-	TRBJ2-7	TRBD2	CASSGPKGLAGGLYEQYF	TGTGCCAGCAGCGGACCGAAGGGACTAGCGGGGGGGCTGTACGAGCAGTACTTC
TRBV10-3	-	TRBJ1-1	-	CAISGDVNTEAFF	TGTGCCATCAGTGGTGACGTGAACACTGAAGCTTTCTTT
TRBV6-5	few	TRBJ1-4	-	CASSKSGTLNEKLFF	TGTGCCAGCAGCAAATCCGGGACACTGAATGAAAAACTGTTTTTT
TRBV5-1	-	TRBJ2-7	-	CASSRDPYEQYF	TGCGCCAGCAGCCGGGACCCTTACGAGCAGTACTTC
TRBV27	few	TRBJ1-4	-	CASSLIGVSGEKLFF	TGTGCCAGCAGTTTAATTGGGGTGTCAGGAGAAAAACTGTTTTTT
TRBV28	-	TRBJ2-6	-	CASSSGLRGSGANVLTF	TGTGCCAGCAGTTCTGGGCTCAGGGGCTCTGGGGCCAACGTCCTGACTTTC
TRBV12-3/TRBV12-4	-	TRBJ1-1	-	CASSRGYEAFF	TGTGCCAGCAGCCGGGGGTATGAAGCTTTCTTT
TRBV5-6	-	TRBJ1-1	-	CASSLWGSTEAFF	TGTGCCAGCAGCTTGTGGGGGAGCACTGAAGCTTTCTTT
TRBV3-1/TRBV3-2	-	TRBJ2-7	-	CASSQGVRYEQYF	TGTGCCAGCAGCCAAGGGGTCCGCTACGAGCAGTACTTC
TRBV6-2/TRBV6-3	-	TRBJ2-5	TRBD1	CASSRGQAPETQYF	TGTGCCAGCAGTCGAGGACAGGCCCCGGAGACCCAGTACTTC
TRBV19	-	TRBJ1-5	-	CASTPGPVTGQGQPQHF	TGTGCCAGTACCCCCGGGCCCGTAACGGGACAAGGTCAGCCCCAGCATTTT
TRBV6-1	-	TRBJ1-2	-	CASSEHSYGYTF	TGTGCCAGCAGTGAACACAGTTATGGCTACACCTTC
TRBV4-3	-	TRBJ1-2	TRBD1	CASSPGQEDYGYTF	TGCGCCAGCAGCCCAGGACAGGAAGACTATGGCTACACCTTC
TRBV7-2	-	TRBJ1-4	-	CASSPIGTTEKLFF	TGTGCCAGCAGCCCGATAGGGACTACAGAAAAACTGTTTTTT
TRBV3-1/TRBV3-2	-	TRBJ2-1	-	CASSQVKGNEQFF	TGTGCCAGCAGCCAAGTCAAGGGGAATGAGCAGTTCTTC
TRBV19	-	TRBJ1-2	-	CASSIARRDGYTF	TGTGCCAGTAGTATAGCTAGAAGGGATGGCTACACCTTC
TRBV19	-	TRBJ2-3	TRBD2	CASSGGATDTQYF	TGTGCCAGTAGCGGGGGGGCCACAGATACGCAGTATTTT
TRBV7-2	-	TRBJ2-3	-	CASQAGFGRTDTQYF	TGTGCCAGCCAAGCGGGTTTCGGACGCACAGATACGCAGTATTTT